The source of this T cell receptor (beta chain) is a study of T-cell memory formation after mild COVID-19. One entry per CDR3 protein results from TCRdb running MiXCR on the 5' RACE reads. This sample has around 450,000 distinct CDR3 sequences, with more than 20% found just once. The CDR3 runs 15 residues. Sequencing was carried out using PBMCs or a T cell subset sorted from them (not recorded which). The sequence came from an adult woman who had mild COVID-19 (a few samples of this study predate the infection). Cell type and time point are not known. The rearrangement links TRBV21-1 to TRBJ2-1. TRBV21-1 is given as a pseudogene. The CDR3 sequence: CASSPARGPHNEQFF. The CDR3 DNA reads TGTGCCAGCAGCCCTGCGCGAGGGCCCCACAATGAGCAGTTCTTC.